Included here is one T cell receptor (beta chain) sequence, with context. The antigen is not known. The sample is drawn from a study of OX40 agonist ivuxolimab in advanced cancers. Study summary: Ivuxolimab is a fully human IgG2 antibody that activates OX40 (CD134). Study-wide results and caveats: Researchers did not establish what antigens the expanded peripheral T cells target. Doses of 0.1 to 3.0 mg/kg were accompanied by clonal expansion of CD4+ and CD8+ blood T cells by week 6.

This CDR3 is built from 16 residues. With 2 bases clipped from V and 0 bases from J, the junction kept 3 bases outside the gene matches. CDR1 and CDR2 from the germline V gene are SGDLS and YYNGEE. Produced via immunoSEQ multiplex PCR; TCRdb's table is partial and in-frame only. The table shows under 150,000 clones, with around 87% occurring only once. The specimen was CD4+ or CD8+ T cells sorted from blood, collected in a trial of the OX40 agonist ivuxolimab. The clonotype originates from an adult with an advanced solid tumor such as melanoma, head and neck, liver or kidney cancer. V and J are TRBV9 and TRBJ1-3; 9 bases align to TRBD1. The CDR3 is CASSVGQGSSGNTIYF. The CDR3 bases are TGTGCCAGCAGCGTTGGACAGGGGAGCTCTGGAAACACCATATATTTT.